The 30 T cell receptor beta chains given below trace back to one sample, sequenced in a study of T cell clusters in autoimmune cytopenias. One tube held mixed TRB-A and TRB-B primer pools for touch-down PCR. TCRdb reprocessed the multiplex PCR reads and reports one entry per CDR3 protein, with no DNA. This sample carries about 5,600 distinct CDR3 sequences, with approximately 3% going to the ten biggest clones. TRB was amplified from approximately 250 ng of peripheral blood genomic DNA per sample. Another study also made use of these data, one on T cell repertoires in aging, cancer and after chemotherapy.

Sequences were obtained from peripheral blood. The receptors here all came from a human donor in good health.

This clonotype is called medium-sized based on its frequency. The gene calls are TRBV12-3 or TRBV12-4 and TRBJ2-2; as DNA is missing, the TRBD2 call by TCRdb cannot be tested. The CDR3 has 16 residues. Here the CDR3 reads CASSFRLAGYTGELFF.

According to its frequency, this clonotype is medium-sized. The chain recombines TRBV19 with TRBJ2-3; checking the TCRdb D call of TRBD1 is not possible without DNA. The germline gives CDR1 LNHDA, CDR2 SQIVND (reference sequence). CDR3 length: 15 amino acids. CDR3: CASSQGARRTDTQYF. The variable domain in full, with the rest retrieved from reference TRBV19 and TRBJ2-3, is DGGITQSPKYLFRKEGQNVTLSCEQNLNHDAMYWYRQDPGQGLRLIYYSQIVNDFQKGDIAEGYSVSREKKESFPLTVTSAQKNPTAFYLCASSQGARRTDTQYFGPGTRLTVL.

The chain recombines TRBV5-1 with TRBJ2-5. There are 15 residues in the CDR3. Germline-derived CDR1 and CDR2 are SGHRS and YFSETQ. The CDR3 loop is CASSLTTNFQETQYF.

By frequency, this clonotype registers large. The chain couples TRBV29-1 to TRBJ2-3. The germline CDR1 and CDR2 sequences are SQVTM and ANQGSEA. The CDR3 is 11 amino acids. This CDR3 is CSVESADTQYF.

This clonotype shows up as medium-sized by frequency. This chain uses TRBV11-3 with TRBJ1-5. The germline CDR1 and CDR2 sequences are SGHNT and YENEEA. This CDR3 is built from 16 residues. The CDR3 is CASSLGGRGLNQPQHF.

The V and J genes are TRBV5-6 and TRBJ2-1; checking the TCRdb D call of TRBD1 is not possible without DNA. The CDR3 spans 13 residues. Germline assignment: CDR1 SGHDT and CDR2 YYEEEE. The CDR3 sequence is CASSLQGRDEQFF.

This clonotype is identified as medium-sized from frequency. V gene TRBV27 combines with J gene TRBJ2-5; with no DNA, the TCRdb D assignment of TRBD1 cannot be verified. The germline gives CDR1 MNHEY, CDR2 SMNVEV (reference sequence). There are 14 residues in the CDR3. CDR3 sequence reads: CASSFSRAQETQYF.

J is TRBJ1-1 and V is TRBV15. The CDR3 runs 15 residues. In germline, CDR1 is LNHNV, CDR2 YYDKDF (reference sequence). This CDR3 reads CATSREEGTDTEAFF.

Frequency places this clonotype as medium-sized (0.01 to 0.1%). V usage is TRBV5-5 and J usage is TRBJ1-1. This CDR3 spans 13 amino acids. Germline loops: CDR1 SGHKS, CDR2 YYEKEE (reference sequence). CDR3 sequence reads: CASSRWESTEAFF.

The chain couples TRBV10-3 to TRBJ2-7; TCRdb lists TRBD2, though no DNA is available to test this call. Germline CDR1 and CDR2: ENHRY and SYGVKD. CDR3 size: 17 residues. The CDR3 protein is CAISEGTSGRMANEQYF.

The chain uses TRBV18 and TRBJ2-1; TCRdb's assignment of TRBD2 cannot be checked, as there is no DNA. Germline loops: CDR1 KGHSH, CDR2 LQKENI. The CDR3 runs 18 residues. This CDR3 is CASSPVLAGGWPYNEQFF.

Its frequency marks this clonotype as medium-sized. This chain uses TRBV11-1 with TRBJ1-5. The CDR3 length is 13 residues. Germline-derived CDR1 and CDR2 are SGHAT and FQDESV (reference sequence). CDR3 protein: CASSLNLGQPQHF.

The J gene is TRBJ2-1, the V gene TRBV18. From germline, CDR1 is KGHSH and CDR2 LQKENI. The CDR3 is 15 residues long. CDR3: CASSPTAWGFNEQFF.

The chain is built from TRBV20-1 and TRBJ2-7; absent DNA, TCRdb's TRBD2 call cannot be checked. The CDR3 length is 14 residues. Germline loops: CDR1 DFQATT, CDR2 SNEGSKA (reference sequence). CDR3 residues: CSAGTSGRSYEQYF.

This rearrangement joins TRBV27 to TRBJ1-1; TCRdb's D call, TRBD1, is unchecked because there is no DNA. Per the germline V gene, CDR1 is MNHEY and CDR2 is SMNVEV (reference sequence). The CDR3 loop spans 14 amino acids. The chain's CDR3 is CASRSGQRDTEAFF.

This clonotype registers medium-sized by frequency. This chain links TRBV6-5 with TRBJ1-2; TCRdb returns TRBD1, unconfirmable since there is no DNA. Germline CDR1 and CDR2: MNHEY and SVGAGI. The CDR3 sequence is 14 residues long. The CDR3 region is CASSYRGRNYGYTF.

This clonotype shows up as large (0.1 to 1%) by frequency. The chain recombines TRBV29-1 with TRBJ2-5. The CDR3 runs to 12 residues. Germline CDR1 reads SQVTM; CDR2 reads ANQGSEA. The CDR3 sequence: CSVVAMLGTQYF.

The chain couples TRBV5-4 to TRBJ1-6; TCRdb lists TRBD1, though no DNA is available to test this call. CDR3 length equals 15 residues. Germline CDR1 is SGHNT and CDR2 is YYREEE (reference sequence). CDR3 sequence reads: CASSPPTGGNSPLHF.

The chain combines TRBV20-1 with TRBJ2-2; the TRBD1 assignment by TCRdb is unverifiable without DNA. This CDR3 contains 15 residues. The germline gives CDR1 DFQATT, CDR2 SNEGSKA (reference sequence). The CDR3: CSARPRAVNTGELFF.

V gene TRBV10-3 combines with J gene TRBJ2-3; the D call of TRBD1 rests on TCRdb alone, since no DNA is present to check it. The CDR3 is 15 residues long. Germline assignment: CDR1 ENHRY and CDR2 SYGVKD. The CDR3 protein is CAISGQGISTDTQYF.

The chain carries TRBV11-3 and TRBJ1-6; TCRdb's assignment of TRBD1 cannot be checked, as there is no DNA. The CDR3 is 15 residues long. Germline CDR1 reads SGHNT; CDR2 reads YENEEA. CDR3 residues: CASSLSGTGVVALHF.

This clonotype is deemed medium-sized by its frequency. The rearrangement joins TRBV6-5 to TRBJ1-3; TCRdb returns TRBD1, unconfirmable since there is no DNA. Germline-derived CDR1 and CDR2 are MNHEY and SVGAGI. The CDR3 is 15 amino acids. The CDR3 loop is CAAKSTGDSGNTIYF.

Considering frequency, this clonotype is medium-sized (0.01 to 0.1%). The CDR3 region is CASSLMTGEHEQYF. J is TRBJ2-7 and V is TRBV19; absent DNA, TCRdb's TRBD1 call cannot be checked. In germline, CDR1 is LNHDA, CDR2 SQIVND (reference sequence). This CDR3 is built from 14 residues.

The chain is built from TRBV20-1 and TRBJ2-7; TCRdb returns TRBD1, unconfirmable since there is no DNA. There are 13 residues in the CDR3. Germline CDR1 is DFQATT and CDR2 is SNEGSKA (reference sequence). CDR3 region: CSARGQGSYEQYF.

The chain combines TRBV27 with TRBJ1-4; TCRdb names TRBD1, which stays unverified in the absence of DNA. The CDR3 sequence is 15 residues long. Germline CDR1 and CDR2: MNHEY and SMNVEV (reference sequence). The CDR3 reads CASRTTRGLNEKLFF.

CDR3: CAWEVGTEAFF. The chain combines TRBV30 with TRBJ1-1. The CDR3 covers 11 residues. Looked up from germline, CDR1 is GTSNPN and CDR2 is SVGIG (reference sequence).

The rearrangement uses TRBV18 and TRBJ1-1. Germline V gene sequence: CDR1 KGHSH, CDR2 LQKENI. This CDR3 has 14 residues. This chain's CDR3 is CASSPRDSWGEAFF.

The gene calls are TRBV13 and TRBJ2-2; with no DNA, the TCRdb D assignment of TRBD1 cannot be verified. CDR3 size: 14 residues. Germline V gives CDR1 PRHDT, CDR2 FYEKMQ (reference sequence). The CDR3 spells CASSRGGGTGELFF.

This chain links TRBV12-3 or TRBV12-4 with TRBJ1-5; TCRdb's D call of TRBD1 is untestable without DNA. The CDR3 is 12 residues long. The CDR3: CASRLQGRAQHF.

The gene calls are TRBV7-9 and TRBJ1-5. CDR3 size: 15 residues. CDR1 is SEHNR and CDR2 is FQNEAQ in the germline V gene (reference sequence). The CDR3 loop is CASSPDYWSGQPQHF.